These 16 T cell receptor beta chains share one sample of origin, sequenced in a study of regulatory T cells in long-lasting Graves disease. Construction of the TCR beta libraries employed iRepertoire HTBI primers in conjunction with Arm-PCR of CDR3 regions. TCRdb analysed the multiplex PCR reads with MiXCR anew, one entry per CDR3 protein. The sample has around 500,000 distinct CDR3 sequences, around 12% seen once; the top ten hold roughly 8.9%. The sample's time point: newly diagnosed GD, antithyroid drugs for less than 3 months. PBMC RNA was the source of the TCR library. These data also formed part of another study, on T cells in Graves' hyperthyroidism and ophthalmopathy.

The material was peripheral blood mononuclear cells (PBMCs), obtained at new diagnosis, from a patient treated with antithyroid drugs. These receptors all come from a woman between 25 and 40 years old with Graves disease.

This clonotype was seen repeatedly, ten times or more. The chain uses TRBV4-1 and TRBJ2-4, with a weak D call TRBD2 (7 bases). Germline V gene sequence: CDR1 MGHRA, CDR2 YSYEKL. Trimming cost V 7 bases and J 1 base, with 14 bases left between them. The CDR3 has 15 residues. Here the CDR3 reads CASTGGREAKNIQYF. As DNA, the CDR3 is TGCGCCAGCACCGGGGGGCGGGAGGCCAAAAACATTCAGTACTTC.

In this sample, this clonotype turned up many times. The chain combines TRBV18 with TRBJ2-3, with a weak D call TRBD2 (5 bases). Trimming pared 4 bases from V and 4 bases from J, leaving 9 bases between. The germline V gene encodes CDR1 KGHSH and CDR2 LQKENI. This CDR3 has 13 amino acids. The CDR3 region has the DNA TGTGCCAGCTCACAGGGCGGGCCAGATACGCAGTATTTT. Translating gives CASSQGGPDTQYF. Together with reference TRBV18 and TRBJ2-3, the CDR3 gives the full variable domain: NAGVMQNPRHLVRRRGQEARLRCSPMKGHSHVYWYRQLPEEGLKFMVYLQKENIIDESGMPKERFSAEFPKEGPSILRIQQVVRGDSAAYFCASSQGGPDTQYFGPGTRLTVL.

This sequence joins TRBV4-1 and TRBJ2-1; TRBD2 aligns across 9 bases. The CDR3 covers 18 residues. In germline, CDR1 is MGHRA, CDR2 YSYEKL. Losses at the gene ends were 3 bases for V and 5 bases for J; bases not matched to a gene: 14. The DNA of the CDR3 is TGCGCCAGCAGCCATCAGACAGGGCGGGAGGGCCCAGACAATGAGCAGTTCTTC. It codes for CASSHQTGREGPDNEQFF.

This clonotype was counted only a few times. The chain recombines TRBV7-9 with TRBJ2-3, with no clear D. Germline values: CDR1 SEHNR, CDR2 FQNEAQ (reference sequence). V was trimmed by 0 bases and J by 0 bases, leaving 13 bases between them. The CDR3 length is 17 residues. CDR3 protein: CASSLALLRKSTDTQYF. In nucleotides, the CDR3 is TGTGCCAGCAGCTTAGCCCTCCTGCGGAAAAGCACAGATACGCAGTATTTT.

With regard to this clonotype: A far more abundant clone sits one base away, making this likely a read error. The chain's CDR3 is CAGSSGLATSYEQYF. The CDR3 DNA reads as TGTGCCGGCAGCTCCGGACTAGCGACATCCTACGAGCAGTACTTC. This chain joins TRBV7-3 and TRBJ2-7; 9 bases align to TRBD2. The CDR3 sequence is 15 residues long. Germline lookup yields CDR1 SGHTA and CDR2 FQGTGA.

This rearrangement joins TRBV20-1 to TRBJ1-1; D gene uncertain. V lost 3 bases to trimming and J lost 0 bases, with 14 bases between them. The germline gives CDR1 DFQATT, CDR2 SNEGSKA (reference sequence). This CDR3 contains 15 residues. In DNA form, the CDR3 reads TGCAGTGCTAGTGCCCTGGGTCCTATGAACACTGAAGCTTTCTTT. Translated: CSASALGPMNTEAFF.

This clonotype appeared many times. The chain employs TRBV2 and TRBJ1-5; 11 nucleotides line up with TRBD1. CDR3 length: 15 residues. V shed 3 bases, J shed 5 bases, and the junction held 3 bases outside the gene matches. Germline CDR1 and CDR2: SNHLY and FYNNEI. The CDR3 is CASSEGTGGDQPQHF. In DNA, the CDR3 is TGTGCCAGCAGTGAGGGGACAGGGGGGGATCAGCCCCAGCATTTT.

The chain employs TRBV20-1 and TRBJ2-1; 15 bases line up with TRBD2. CDR1 is DFQATT, CDR2 SNEGSKA, per germline (reference sequence). Trimming cost V 5 bases and J 0 bases; bases outside gene matches: 8. The CDR3 length is 18 residues. DNA for the CDR3: TGCAGTGCTCAAGGACTAGCGGGAGGGCCAAGCTCCTACAATGAGCAGTTCTTC. Translation: CSAQGLAGGPSSYNEQFF.

A single count supports this clonotype. The CDR3 protein is CSARDHTIRASGVNEQFF. The CDR3 bases are TGCAGTGCTAGAGACCACACTATCCGGGCTAGCGGTGTTAATGAGCAGTTCTTC. The chain uses TRBV20-1 and TRBJ2-1, with 7 bases identical to TRBD2. This CDR3 region has 18 residues. Germline V gene lookup returns CDR1 DFQATT and CDR2 SNEGSKA (reference sequence). J was trimmed by 7 bases and V by 0 bases; bases with no gene match: 18.

This chain uses TRBV7-9 with TRBJ2-7; 8 bases are a match to TRBD2. Germline assignment: CDR1 SEHNR and CDR2 FQNEAQ (reference sequence). Losses at the gene ends were 5 bases for V and 2 bases for J; bases not matched to a gene: 8. This CDR3 has 15 residues. This CDR3 reads CASSPRGGGPYEQYF. CDR3 sequence (DNA): TGTGCCAGCAGCCCTCGGGGGGGCGGACCCTACGAGCAGTACTTC.

This clonotype has a count of ten or more. The chain uses TRBV28 and TRBJ1-5; D is undetermined. The CDR3 runs 19 residues. Germline CDR1 and CDR2: MDHEN and SYDVKM. Trimming took off 0 bases at V and 0 bases at J, with 18 bases between the two ends. The CDR3 DNA sequence: TGTGCCAGCAGTTTATGGGAGAGATATAGTTCCCTTAGCAATCAGCCCCAGCATTTT. Its protein is CASSLWERYSSLSNQPQHF.

This clonotype was recorded at least ten times. The chain recombines TRBV27 with TRBJ1-1, with 7 bases fitting TRBD1. Germline-derived CDR1 and CDR2 are MNHEY and SMNVEV (reference sequence). The CDR3 has 16 residues. The V and J ends lost 6 bases and 6 bases, in that order; junction bases with no gene match: 16. CDR3 protein: CASSPTLRGTVAEAFF. The CDR3 nucleotides are TGTGCCAGCAGCCCGACACTCCGCGGGACAGTGGCTGAAGCTTTCTTT.

This clonotype has a count of ten or more. The chain recombines TRBV2 with TRBJ2-7, with 10 bases matching TRBD2. Germline CDR1 and CDR2: SNHLY and FYNNEI. After removal of 6 bases from V and 0 bases from J, the junction contained 8 bases not matched to a gene. There are 16 residues in the CDR3. The CDR3: CASRLTSGASSYEQYF. The CDR3 nucleotides read TGTGCCAGCAGGTTAACTAGCGGGGCCTCCTCCTACGAGCAGTACTTC.

The sample holds a few counts of this clonotype. The V and J genes are TRBV6-5 and TRBJ2-1; D perhaps matches TRBD1 (6 bases). CDR1 is MNHEY and CDR2 is SVGAGI in the germline V gene. The CDR3 runs to 17 residues. The V and J ends lost 3 bases and 9 bases respectively, with 24 bases between them. The CDR3 protein is CASSYHSSGTTSTEQFF. The CDR3 DNA reads as TGTGCCAGCAGTTATCATTCATCCGGGACAACAAGCACTGAGCAGTTCTTC.

This chain uses TRBV6-1 with TRBJ2-7, with 7 bases fitting TRBD2. CDR1 MNHNS and CDR2 SASEGT come from the germline V gene. The CDR3 loop spans 13 amino acids. Germline trimming cut 5 bases from V and 5 bases from J; bases unmatched to any gene: 6. This CDR3 is CASSRTTSDEQYF. CDR3 bases: TGTGCCAGCAGTCGGACAACTAGCGACGAGCAGTACTTC.

In this sample, this clonotype turned up many times. The chain couples TRBV2 to TRBJ2-3, with 10 bases fitting TRBD2. Germline V gives CDR1 SNHLY, CDR2 FYNNEI. The CDR3 extends over 18 amino acids. Unmatched junction bases numbered 11, after V lost 3 bases and J lost 2 bases. The DNA for the CDR3 is TGTGCCAGCAGTGATGGGAGCGGGAGGGAACTATTCACAGATACGCAGTATTTT. It yields the protein CASSDGSGRELFTDTQYF.